The entry that follows covers one T cell receptor beta chain sequence. Other DNA sequences of this sample code for an identical CDR3. This entry comes from a study of blood T cell repertoires in COVID-19. Trimming cost V 2 bases and J 6 bases, with 8 bases left between them. The CDR3 spans 14 residues. Per germline, CDR1 MDHEN and CDR2 SYDVKM. TCRdb's copy holds only in-frame clones and misses some; the assay was immunoSEQ multiplex PCR. The sample holds more than 200,000 clones; 88% are singletons and the top ten take 2.7%. Sample: peripheral blood. The sequence was collected from a woman aged 60-75 years with acute or convalescent COVID-19. This chain connects TRBV28 to TRBJ1-6, with D tentatively TRBD1 (5 bases). This CDR3 is CASSLRQGNSPLHF. The CDR3 region has the DNA TGTGCCAGCAGTTTACGTCAGGGTAATTCACCCCTCCACTTT.